Listed here are 20 T cell receptor beta chains from one sample, sequenced in a study of T-cell memory formation after mild COVID-19. TCRdb analysed the 5' RACE reads with MiXCR anew, one entry per CDR3 protein. The sample has about 350,000 distinct CDR3 sequences; roughly 13% are singletons. Material for sequencing was PBMCs or a T cell subset sorted from them (not recorded which). The receptors originated from a man aged 18 to 29 who had mild COVID-19 (a few samples of this study predate the infection). Cell type and time point are not known.

Many counts were recorded for this clonotype. The chain links TRBV6-2 or TRBV6-3 to TRBJ2-1; possibly TRBD1 for D (5 bases). The CDR3 is 16 amino acids. Germline values: CDR1 MNHEY, CDR2 SVGEGT. Trimming took 4 bases from V and 8 from J, leaving 21 bases between them. This CDR3 reads CASSSEVLAGYDEQFF. The CDR3 region has the DNA TGTGCCAGCAGTTCCGAGGTCTTGGCAGGGTACGATGAGCAGTTCTTC.

A few counts support this clonotype. The chain combines TRBV12-3 or TRBV12-4 with TRBJ2-1, with 7 bases aligning to TRBD2. J gave up 9 bases and V 6 bases, and 5 bases lay outside the gene matches. The CDR3 consists of 12 residues. CDR3 in DNA: TGTGCCAGCAGCCCGAGCGGGGTTGAGCAGTTCTTC. It specifies CASSPSGVEQFF.

This clonotype was detected only a few times. J is TRBJ2-7 and V is TRBV28; D assignment may be TRBD1 or TRBD2 (5 bases each). Deletions cut 5 bases from V and 4 bases from J, with 18 bases between. Per the germline V gene, CDR1 is MDHEN and CDR2 is SYDVKM. The CDR3 runs to 15 residues. The CDR3 is CASSTSGTAWYEQYF. As DNA, the CDR3 is TGTGCCAGCAGTACATCCGGGACGGCCTGGTACGAGCAGTACTTC.

In nucleotides, the CDR3 is TGTGCCAGCAGTTCCGGGACAGGGGGTTGGACTGAAGCTTTCTTT. This translates into CASSSGTGGWTEAFF. The V call is TRBV6-2 or TRBV6-3, the J call TRBJ1-1, with 11 bases that match TRBD1. The CDR3 extends over 15 amino acids. The germline V gene has CDR1 MNHEY and CDR2 SVGEGT. J gave up 5 bases and V 4 bases, and 6 bases lay outside the gene matches.

This clonotype was detected only a few times. The rearrangement joins TRBV5-1 to TRBJ1-6; 11 bases map to TRBD1. Trimming at V came to 2 bases and at J to 8 bases, leaving 3 bases not matched to a gene. CDR3 size: 15 residues. CDR1 is SGHRS and CDR2 is YFSETQ in the germline V gene. This chain's CDR3 is CASSFKGQGDSPLHF. For the CDR3, the DNA is TGCGCCAGCAGCTTTAAGGGACAGGGGGATTCACCCCTCCACTTT.

This chain uses TRBV10-3 with TRBJ2-3; D might be TRBD2 (7 bases). CDR1 and CDR2 from the germline V gene are ENHRY and SYGVKD. The CDR3 has 15 amino acids. V was shortened by 1 base and J by 3 bases, with 11 bases between the two germline ends. Here the CDR3 DNA reads TGTGCCATCAGTGAGTACGCGGGGGCGACAGATACGCAGTATTTT. Protein: CAISEYAGATDTQYF.

The chain links TRBV6-5 to TRBJ2-3; D gene ambiguous. Trimming stripped 5 bases from V and 1 base from J, with 7 bases between. This CDR3 region has 13 residues. Germline CDR1 is MNHEY and CDR2 is SVGAGI. In DNA form, the CDR3 reads TGTGCCAGCAGTCCCGCCCGCACAGATACGCAGTATTTT. The encoded protein is CASSPARTDTQYF.

The chain links TRBV7-2 to TRBJ1-2, with D maybe TRBD1 (6 bases). V was trimmed by 5 bases and J by 4 bases, leaving 11 bases between them. Germline-derived CDR1 and CDR2 are SGHTA and FQGNSA. The CDR3 loop spans 13 amino acids. CDR3 nucleotides: TGTGCCAGCAGCCCAGGGACACGCTATGGCTACACCTTC. Amino acid sequence: CASSPGTRYGYTF.

This clonotype was observed a handful of times. The chain joins TRBV3-1 to TRBJ1-1; D ambiguous. CDR1 is LGHDT, CDR2 YNNKEL, per germline (reference sequence). Trimming removed 6 bases at V and 4 bases at J, with 12 bases between. The length of the CDR3 is 13 residues. CDR3 in amino acids: CASSPVPRTEAFF. For the CDR3, the DNA is TGTGCCAGCAGTCCGGTCCCCCGCACTGAAGCTTTCTTT.

The chain links TRBV28 to TRBJ1-2; 8 positions agree with TRBD1. The CDR3 covers 15 residues. CDR1 MDHEN and CDR2 SYDVKM come from the germline V gene. After removal of 6 bases from V and 1 base from J, the junction contained 7 bases not matched to a gene. The CDR3: CASSQGAGHNYGYTF. CDR3 coding DNA: TGTGCCAGCAGCCAGGGGGCAGGACATAACTATGGCTACACCTTC.

V and J are TRBV3-1 and TRBJ1-2, with 8 bases lining up with TRBD1. The germline V gene has CDR1 LGHDT and CDR2 YNNKEL (reference sequence). After removal of 1 base from V and 4 bases from J, the junction contained 14 bases not matched to a gene. CDR3 length: 18 residues. This CDR3 is CASSQGAASGGQGYGYTF. The CDR3 coding sequence is TGTGCCAGCAGCCAAGGAGCGGCATCAGGGGGCCAGGGCTATGGCTACACCTTC.

Only a few counts were recorded for this clonotype. In DNA, the CDR3 is TGTGCCAGCAGCCAAGATCAGGTCAGATGGAGCAATCAGCCCCAGCATTTT. Translating it yields CASSQDQVRWSNQPQHF. The V call is TRBV4-2, the J call TRBJ1-5; D gene unclear. The germline gives CDR1 LGHNA, CDR2 YNFKEQ. V lost 0 bases to trimming and J lost 1 base, with 13 bases between them. The CDR3 length is 17 residues.

There are many counts of this clonotype. The CDR3 carries no conserved terminal phenylalanine or tryptophan, so it likely arises from a read error. No DNA is shown, since the ends of the CDR3 on it are uncertain; the CDR3 is the one TCRdb lists. The gene calls are TRBV20-1 and TRBJ2-1; the table's D call, TRBD1, was not checked against the DNA. The CDR3 is 11 residues long, counting both termini. The germline V gene has CDR1 DFQATT and CDR2 SNEGSKA (reference sequence). CDR3 in amino acids: CSVQGTGYLII.

The gene calls are TRBV6-6 and TRBJ2-7; no reliable D call. The germline V gene has CDR1 MNHNY and CDR2 SVGAGI (reference sequence). Trimming cost V 7 bases and J 2 bases, with 12 bases left between them. This CDR3 region has 13 residues. The CDR3 DNA follows: TGTGCCAGCATATCCGGCTACCCCTACGAGCAGTACGTC. This gives the protein CASISGYPYEQYV.

This clonotype was seen many times. The J gene is TRBJ1-6, the V gene TRBV18, with D hard to call. Trimming shortened V by 2 bases and J by 7 bases, and 15 bases separated the two germline ends. CDR1 and CDR2 from the germline V gene are KGHSH and LQKENI. CDR3 size: 16 residues. The DNA of the CDR3 is TGTGCCAGCTCACCAAGGCAAGAAGGTTGGAATTCACCCCTCCACTTT. Amino acids: CASSPRQEGWNSPLHF.

This clonotype showed up many times. The chain combines TRBV7-9 with TRBJ2-1, with D unresolved. V lost 3 bases, J lost 7 bases, and 4 bases lay in between. CDR1 SEHNR and CDR2 FQNEAQ come from the germline V gene (reference sequence). The CDR3 sequence is 11 residues long. The CDR3, as DNA: TGTGCCAGCAGCTTTGTTAATGAGCAGTTCTTC. This sequence encodes CASSFVNEQFF. Full variable domain (missing parts from reference TRBV7-9 and TRBJ2-1): DTGVSQNPRHKITKRGQNVTFRCDPISEHNRLYWYRQTLGQGPEFLTYFQNEAQLEKSRLLSDRFSAERPKGSFSTLEIQRTEQGDSAMYLCASSFVNEQFFGPGTRLTVL.

The chain combines TRBV30 with TRBJ2-5, with D perhaps TRBD2 (5 bases). V gave up 4 bases and J gave up 4 bases, with 13 bases separating them. This CDR3 contains 13 residues. Germline V gene data show CDR1 as GTSNPN and CDR2 as SVGIG (reference sequence). CDR3 coding DNA: TGTGCCTGGACCTCGCGGGTGCGAGAGACCCAGTACTTC. Translation gives CAWTSRVRETQYF.

The chain employs TRBV28 and TRBJ1-2; TRBD1 matches at 7 bases. The CDR3 extends over 14 amino acids. V lost 1 base to trimming and J lost 7 bases; unmatched junction nucleotides: 6. Germline assignment: CDR1 MDHEN and CDR2 SYDVKM. The CDR3 protein is CASSLYPGGGGYTF. The CDR3 DNA sequence: TGTGCCAGCAGTTTATACCCAGGGGGGGGTGGCTACACCTTC.

This clonotype has a count of ten or more. The chain combines TRBV6-2 or TRBV6-3 with TRBJ2-3, with D tentatively TRBD2 (6 bases). Trimming pared 2 bases from V and 2 bases from J, leaving 14 bases between. The CDR3 sequence is 16 residues long. The germline V gene has CDR1 MNHEY and CDR2 SVGEGT. CDR3 region: CASSYEAGGATDTQYF. The CDR3 region has the DNA TGTGCCAGCAGTTACGAAGCGGGCGGGGCCACAGATACGCAGTATTTT.

The chain is built from TRBV11-2 and TRBJ2-3; 7 bases are a match to TRBD2. V was pared by 5 bases and J by 0 bases, with 8 bases of the junction left unmatched. Germline V gene sequence: CDR1 SGHAT, CDR2 FQNNGV. The CDR3 spans 16 residues. CDR3 in amino acids: CASSRLERGSTDTQYF. The DNA of the CDR3 is TGTGCCAGCAGCCGTCTGGAGCGGGGAAGCACAGATACGCAGTATTTT.